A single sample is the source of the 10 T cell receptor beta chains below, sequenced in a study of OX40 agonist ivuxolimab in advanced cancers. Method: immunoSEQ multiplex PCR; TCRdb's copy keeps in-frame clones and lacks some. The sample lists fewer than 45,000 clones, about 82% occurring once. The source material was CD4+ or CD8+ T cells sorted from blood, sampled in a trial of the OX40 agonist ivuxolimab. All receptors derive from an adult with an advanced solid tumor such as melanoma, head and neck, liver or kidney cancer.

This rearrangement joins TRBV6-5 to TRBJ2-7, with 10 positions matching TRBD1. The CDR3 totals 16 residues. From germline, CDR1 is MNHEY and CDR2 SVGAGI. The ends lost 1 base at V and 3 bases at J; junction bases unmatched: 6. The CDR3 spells CASSYFIGTGVYEQYF. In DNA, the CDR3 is TGTGCCAGCAGTTACTTCATCGGGACAGGGGTCTACGAGCAGTACTTC.

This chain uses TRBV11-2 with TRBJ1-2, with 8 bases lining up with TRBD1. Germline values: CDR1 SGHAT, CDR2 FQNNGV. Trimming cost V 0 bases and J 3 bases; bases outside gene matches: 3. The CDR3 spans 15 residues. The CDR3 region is CASSLDRDRYYGYTF. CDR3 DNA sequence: TGTGCCAGCAGCTTAGACCGGGACAGGTACTATGGCTACACCTTC.

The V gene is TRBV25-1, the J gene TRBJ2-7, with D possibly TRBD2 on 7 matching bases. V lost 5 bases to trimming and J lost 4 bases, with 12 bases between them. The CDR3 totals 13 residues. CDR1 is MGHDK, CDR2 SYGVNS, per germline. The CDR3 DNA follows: TGTGCCAGCAGTCGAGGGGGGGGGTACGAGCAGTACTTC. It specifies CASSRGGGYEQYF.

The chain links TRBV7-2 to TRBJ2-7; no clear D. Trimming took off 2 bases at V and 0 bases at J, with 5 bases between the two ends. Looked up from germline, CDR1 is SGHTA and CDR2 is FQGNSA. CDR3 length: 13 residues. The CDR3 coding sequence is TGTGCCAGCAGCTTATCCGCCTCCTACGAGCAGTACTTC. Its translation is CASSLSASYEQYF.

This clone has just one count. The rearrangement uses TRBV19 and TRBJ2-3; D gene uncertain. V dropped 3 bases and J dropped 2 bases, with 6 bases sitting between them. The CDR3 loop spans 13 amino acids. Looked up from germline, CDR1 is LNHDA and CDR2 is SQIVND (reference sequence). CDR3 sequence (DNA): TGTGCCAGTAGTATGGTCCTCACAGATACGCAGTATTTT. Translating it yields CASSMVLTDTQYF.

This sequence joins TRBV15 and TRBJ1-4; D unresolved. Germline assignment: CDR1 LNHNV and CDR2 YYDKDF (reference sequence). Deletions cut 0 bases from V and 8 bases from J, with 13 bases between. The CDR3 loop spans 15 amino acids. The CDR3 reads CATSRDRVRGEKLFF. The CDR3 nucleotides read TGTGCCACCAGCAGAGATCGGGTCCGAGGAGAAAAACTGTTTTTT.

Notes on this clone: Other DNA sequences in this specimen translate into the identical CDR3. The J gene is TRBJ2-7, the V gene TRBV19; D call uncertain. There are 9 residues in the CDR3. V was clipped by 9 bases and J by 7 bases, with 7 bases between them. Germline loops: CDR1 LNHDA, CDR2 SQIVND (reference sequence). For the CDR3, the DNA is TGTGCCAGGACCAGGGAGCAGTACTTC. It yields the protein CARTREQYF.

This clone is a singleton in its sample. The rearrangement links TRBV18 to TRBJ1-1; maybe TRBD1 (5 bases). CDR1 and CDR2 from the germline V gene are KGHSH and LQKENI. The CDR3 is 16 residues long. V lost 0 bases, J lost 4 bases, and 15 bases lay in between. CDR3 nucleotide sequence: TGTGCCAGCTCACCACCCTCCCGGGGGGTCGGCACTGAAGCTTTCTTT. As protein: CASSPPSRGVGTEAFF.

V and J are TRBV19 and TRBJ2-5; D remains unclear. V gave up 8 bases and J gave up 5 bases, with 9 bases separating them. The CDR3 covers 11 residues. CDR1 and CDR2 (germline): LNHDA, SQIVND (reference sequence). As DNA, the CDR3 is TGTGCCAGTTCTGGTGGGGAGACCCAGTACTTC. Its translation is CASSGGETQYF.

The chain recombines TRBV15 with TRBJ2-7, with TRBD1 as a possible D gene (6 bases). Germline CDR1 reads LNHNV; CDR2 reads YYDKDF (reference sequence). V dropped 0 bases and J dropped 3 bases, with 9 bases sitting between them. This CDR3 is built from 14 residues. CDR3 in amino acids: CATSREQDSYEQYF. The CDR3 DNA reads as TGTGCCACCAGCAGAGAACAGGACAGCTACGAGCAGTACTTC.